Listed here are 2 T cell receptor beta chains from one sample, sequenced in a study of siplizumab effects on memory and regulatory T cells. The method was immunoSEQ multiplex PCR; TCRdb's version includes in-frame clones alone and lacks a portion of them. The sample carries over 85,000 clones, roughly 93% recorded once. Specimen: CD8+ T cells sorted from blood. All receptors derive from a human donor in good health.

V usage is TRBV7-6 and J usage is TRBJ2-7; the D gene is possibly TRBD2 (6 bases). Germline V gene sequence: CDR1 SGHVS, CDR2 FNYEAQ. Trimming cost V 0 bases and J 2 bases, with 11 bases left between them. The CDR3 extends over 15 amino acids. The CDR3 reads CASSLASGDPYEQYF. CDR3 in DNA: TGTGCCAGCAGCTTAGCTAGCGGTGACCCCTACGAGCAGTACTTC. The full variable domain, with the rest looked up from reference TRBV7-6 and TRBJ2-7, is GAGVSQSPRYKVTKRGQDVALRCDPISGHVSLYWYRQALGQGPEFLTYFNYEAQQDKSGLPNDRFSAERPEGSISTLTIQRTEQRDSAMYRCASSLASGDPYEQYFGPGTRLTVT.

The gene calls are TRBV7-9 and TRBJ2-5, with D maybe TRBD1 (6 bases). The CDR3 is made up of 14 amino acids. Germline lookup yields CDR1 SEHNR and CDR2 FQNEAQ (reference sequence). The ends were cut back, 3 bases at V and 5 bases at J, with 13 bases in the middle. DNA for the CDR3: TGTGCCAGCAGCTTCCAGGGGCAGGGGGAGACCCAGTACTTC. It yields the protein CASSFQGQGETQYF.